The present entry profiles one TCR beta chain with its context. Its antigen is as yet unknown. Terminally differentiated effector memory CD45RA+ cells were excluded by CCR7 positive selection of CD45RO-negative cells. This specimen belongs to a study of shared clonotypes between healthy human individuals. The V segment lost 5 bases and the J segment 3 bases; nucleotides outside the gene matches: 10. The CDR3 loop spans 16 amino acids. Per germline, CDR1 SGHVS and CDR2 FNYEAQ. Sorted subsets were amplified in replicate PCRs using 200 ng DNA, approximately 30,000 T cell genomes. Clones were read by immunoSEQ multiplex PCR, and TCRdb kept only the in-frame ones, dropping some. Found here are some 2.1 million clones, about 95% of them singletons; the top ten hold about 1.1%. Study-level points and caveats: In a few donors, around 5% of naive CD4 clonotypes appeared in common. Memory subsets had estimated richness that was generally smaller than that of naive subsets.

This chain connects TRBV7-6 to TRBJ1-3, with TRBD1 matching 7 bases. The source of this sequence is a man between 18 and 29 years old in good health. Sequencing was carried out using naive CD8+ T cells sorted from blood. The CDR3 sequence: CASSLDREGDGNTIYF. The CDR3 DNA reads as TGTGCCAGCAGCCTCGACAGGGAAGGTGATGGAAACACCATATATTTT.